This record concerns one T cell receptor beta chain sequence. Its antigen is unidentified. A read error may produce the germline difference seen at one junction end. Germline CDR1 ENHRY, CDR2 SYGVKD. The CDR3 loop spans 13 amino acids. This sample was included in a study of CD8+CD57+ T cells in acquired aplastic anemia. Study outcomes and limitations: Found in both controls and patients were 25 to 35 CD8+ CDR3 sequences.

Template material for TCR beta VDJ and CDR3 profiling consisted of genomic DNA. TCRdb re-derived calls from the reads in MiXCR, one entry per CDR3 protein. The sample consists of about 200,000 distinct CDR3 sequences, approximately 35% of them appearing once. The source material was sorted CD4+, CD8+, or CD8+CD57+ T cells (not recorded which) from PBMCs. The chain couples TRBV10-3 to TRBJ2-2; 7 bases are shared with TRBD2. The TCR sequence derives from a human donor in good health, serving as a control. The CDR3 region has the DNA TGTGCCAGCAGTGACGGGAGGAGAATGGAGCTGTTTTTT. Translated: CASSDGRRMELFF.